These 10 T cell receptor beta chains originate from one sample sequenced in a study of regulatory T cells in long-lasting Graves disease. Stated time point: newly diagnosed GD, antithyroid drugs for less than 3 months. PBMCs were the source of the RNA used for TCR sequencing. Arm-PCR of CDR3 regions and iRepertoire HTBI primers were used to build TCR beta libraries. TCRdb analysed the multiplex PCR reads with MiXCR anew, one entry per CDR3 protein. The profile shows some 220,000 distinct CDR3 sequences, about 19% of them singletons. These data also featured in a second study, about T cells in Graves' hyperthyroidism and ophthalmopathy.

The starting material was peripheral blood mononuclear cells (PBMCs), obtained at new diagnosis, from a patient treated with antithyroid drugs. These receptors were taken from a young woman with Graves disease.

This clonotype was seen many times. This chain joins TRBV20-1 and TRBJ1-5; perhaps TRBD1 as D (6 bases). CDR3 size: 13 residues. Germline V CDR1 and CDR2: DFQATT, SNEGSKA (reference sequence). Trimming cost V 3 bases and J 7 bases, with 13 bases left between them. The CDR3 coding sequence is TGCAGTGCTAGCCTCCAGGGGAGGCAGCCCCAGCATTTT. Protein product: CSASLQGRQPQHF.

For this clonotype: A far bigger clonotype differs at one base, so this is likely a read error. The rearrangement joins TRBV5-4 to TRBJ2-5; perhaps TRBD1 as D (6 bases). V was clipped by 4 bases and J by 3 bases, with 10 bases between them. The germline gives CDR1 SGHNT, CDR2 YYREEE (reference sequence). The CDR3 runs 13 residues. The CDR3, as DNA: TGTGCCAGCAGCGACCCAGGGGAAGAGACCCAGTACTTC. Translated, it gives CASSDPGEETQYF.

This clonotype was counted a few times. The chain couples TRBV7-9 to TRBJ1-4, with D perhaps TRBD1 (6 bases). V was trimmed by 1 base and J by 3 bases, leaving 9 bases between them. The CDR3 spans 15 residues. Germline V lookup: CDR1 SEHNR, CDR2 FQNEAQ (reference sequence). The CDR3 loop reads CASSLEGGPNEKLFF. The CDR3 region has the DNA TGTGCCAGCAGCTTAGAGGGGGGACCTAATGAAAAACTGTTTTTT.

Many counts were recorded for this clonotype. V and J are TRBV28 and TRBJ1-2; D is ambiguous. Deletions cut 2 bases from V and 6 bases from J, with 10 bases between. In germline, CDR1 is MDHEN, CDR2 SYDVKM. This CDR3 comprises 13 residues. The CDR3 coding sequence is TGTGCCAGCAGTTTAGTAAGTTTCGATGGCTACACCTTC. Amino acid sequence: CASSLVSFDGYTF.

J is TRBJ2-7 and V is TRBV20-1; D gene ambiguous. Germline assignment: CDR1 DFQATT and CDR2 SNEGSKA (reference sequence). Between the trimmed V and J ends, which lost 2 bases and 1 base, there was a span of 9 bases. The CDR3 consists of 13 residues. The CDR3 sequence is CSARKETSYEQYF. The CDR3 bases are TGCAGTGCTAGAAAAGAGACATCCTACGAGCAGTACTTC.

This clonotype was counted only a few times. This sequence joins TRBV5-1 and TRBJ2-5; possible D gene TRBD1, 6 bases. The germline gives CDR1 SGHRS, CDR2 YFSETQ. This CDR3 spans 16 amino acids. V lost 0 bases and J 1 base, leaving 13 bases between the germline ends. The chain's CDR3 is CASSLAAGAGQETQYF. In DNA form, the CDR3 reads TGCGCCAGCAGCTTGGCGGCAGGGGCCGGCCAAGAGACCCAGTACTTC.

On this clonotype: Just one base apart from a much larger clone, this may be a read error. The missing conserved phenylalanine or tryptophan at the end of this CDR3 makes a read error likely. The chain links TRBV20-1 to TRBJ1-2; D gene ambiguous. Trimming left V 0 bases short and J 1 base short, with 18 bases between. The CDR3 extends over 17 amino acids. Germline V gene lookup returns CDR1 DFQATT and CDR2 SNEGSKA (reference sequence). The CDR3, as DNA: TGCAGTGCTAGAGATCCACTTGAAGTAGACGGTAACTATGGCTACACCCTC. This sequence encodes CSARDPLEVDGNYGYTL.

Only a few counts were recorded for this clonotype. The chain recombines TRBV19 with TRBJ1-2; TRBD1 matches 8 bases. The germline V gene has CDR1 LNHDA and CDR2 SQIVND (reference sequence). Unmatched junction bases numbered 10, after V lost 8 bases and J lost 2 bases. The CDR3 is 15 residues long. CDR3 in DNA: TGTGCCAGTGGTGAACCCGGGACAGGCAACTATGGCTACACCTTC. Residues: CASGEPGTGNYGYTF.

J is TRBJ2-3 and V is TRBV20-1; the match to TRBD1 covers 10 bases. This CDR3 spans 15 amino acids. Losses at the gene ends were 1 base for V and 4 bases for J; bases not matched to a gene: 5. Germline CDR1 reads DFQATT; CDR2 reads SNEGSKA (reference sequence). CDR3 residues: CSARGGTGDSDTQYF. Written as DNA, the CDR3 is TGCAGTGCTAGAGGTGGGACAGGGGATTCAGATACGCAGTATTTT.

In its sample, this clonotype was seen many times. This chain connects TRBV28 to TRBJ2-1, with 8 positions matching TRBD2. V shed 6 bases, J shed 6 bases, and the junction held 7 bases outside the gene matches. The CDR3 contains 14 residues. Germline V gene sequence: CDR1 MDHEN, CDR2 SYDVKM. In DNA form, the CDR3 reads TGTGCCAGCAGAAAGCGGGGGCCCTCCAATGAGCAGTTCTTC. Amino acid sequence: CASRKRGPSNEQFF.